This T cell receptor beta chain was recovered during a study of blood T cell repertoires in COVID-19. Data came from immunoSEQ multiplex PCR; TCRdb stores just in-frame clones and leaves some out. This sample has around 250,000 clones, with roughly 86% found just once. J lost 5 bases, V lost 6 bases, and 4 bases had no gene match. Germline CDR1 reads LGHDT; CDR2 reads YNNKEL (reference sequence). CDR3 length equals 13 residues. The TCR comes from a woman of 80 years or more with COVID-19, enrolled during active disease. The V call is TRBV3-1 (or the pseudogene TRBV3-2), the J call TRBJ2-7, with 10 bases aligning to TRBD1. Source material: peripheral blood. CDR3: CASSQGQGNEQYF. CDR3 coding DNA: TGTGCCAGCAGTCAGGGACAGGGGAACGAGCAGTACTTC.